These T cell receptor beta chains were read from a single sample in a study of CD8+CD57+ T cells in acquired aplastic anemia. MiXCR, applied by TCRdb to the reads, yields one record per CDR3 protein. Of roughly 280,000 distinct CDR3 sequences in the sample, about three fifths were seen once. Sample: sorted CD4+, CD8+, or CD8+CD57+ T cells (not recorded which) from PBMCs. Source of these receptors: a human donor with aplastic anemia. The CDR3 runs from the conserved cysteine through the conserved F or W. A D gene is named only where the DNA matches it firmly. Clone size is shown for a subset of rows, as once, few, many or a class of expanded clone.

J,D,V,size,DNA,CDR3
TRBJ1-6,.,TRBV15,.,TGTGCCACCAGTGACCCGGGACGGCGTAATTCACCCCTCCACTTT,CATSDPGRRNSPLHF
TRBJ2-7,.,TRBV5-1,.,TGCGCCAGCAGCCGCGGGACACCTCCAACCGCGTACTTC,CASSRGTPPTAYF
TRBJ1-2,.,TRBV7-6,.,TGTGCCAGCAGCTCGGGACTGGGAGACTATGGCTACACCTTC,CASSSGLGDYGYTF
TRBJ2-3,.,TRBV2,.,TGTGCCAGCTCGTACAGGGTGGGAGATACGCAGTATTTT,CASSYRVGDTQYF
TRBJ1-1,.,TRBV12-3/TRBV12-4,.,TGTGCCAGCACCGTGGGGGGGTACCTAACTGAAGCTTTCTTT,CASTVGGYLTEAFF
TRBJ1-1,TRBD1,TRBV29-1,many,TGCAGCGGTATAAGGGGCCAGGGGGACACTGAAGCTTTCTTT,CSGIRGQGDTEAFF
TRBJ1-6,.,TRBV7-9,.,TGTGCCAGCAGCAGCGGAGGAAGTTGGGAGACCCTCCACTTT,CASSSGGSWETLHF
TRBJ2-7,TRBD2,TRBV7-9,once,TGTGCCAGCAGCTTAGTCACAAGACTAGCGGGAGATCCTCAGTACTTC,CASSLVTRLAGDPQYF
TRBJ2-1,.,TRBV5-1,.,TGCGCCAGCAGCTTGGGTGTTAGGGGATTACGAAACAATGAGCAGTTCTTC,CASSLGVRGLRNNEQFF
TRBJ2-1,.,TRBV4-2,many,TGTGCCAGCAGCCGAGAATTCGGCAATGAGCAGTTCTTC,CASSREFGNEQFF
TRBJ1-6,TRBD1,TRBV5-6,few,TGTGCCAGCAGGGGACAGAGCTCCTATAATTCACCCCTCCACTTT,CASRGQSSYNSPLHF
TRBJ2-7,TRBD2,TRBV4-1,.,TGCGCCAGCAGCCAGACTAGCGGGGCCTACGAGCAGTACTTC,CASSQTSGAYEQYF
TRBJ1-5,.,TRBV6-5,.,TGTGCCAGCAGACAGACCCTACAGGCCCAGCCCCAGCATTTT,CASRQTLQAQPQHF
TRBJ2-1,.,TRBV24-1,many,TGTGCCACCAGCCGTACAGGTGGGTACAATGAGCAGTTCTTC,CATSRTGGYNEQFF
TRBJ1-2,.,TRBV2,many,TGTGCCAGCAGTCTTGTACATGGGAGCGGCTACACCTTC,CASSLVHGSGYTF
TRBJ1-2,TRBD1,TRBV12-3/TRBV12-4,many,TGTGCCAGCAGCCAACAGGGGGCGTATGGCTACACCTTC,CASSQQGAYGYTF
TRBJ1-3,.,TRBV10-3,.,TGTGCCGTCCGGGACTTTGGGGACCTCTCTGGAAACACCATATATTTT,CAVRDFGDLSGNTIYF
TRBJ2-5,.,TRBV5-1,many,TGCGCCAGCAGCTTGTTAGAGACCCAGTACTTC,CASSLLETQYF
TRBJ2-7,.,TRBV12-3/TRBV12-4,.,TGTGCCATCTCCGGGGACGGCGAGCAGTACTTC,CAISGDGEQYF
TRBJ2-1,TRBD2,TRBV7-8,.,TGTGCCAGCAGCGTAGGGACTAGCGGGAGGGAAGGGTCCTACAATGAGCAGTTCTTC,CASSVGTSGREGSYNEQFF
TRBJ1-1,.,TRBV2,many,TGTGCCAGCAGTCGGGACACTCAGGGGAACACTGAAGCTTTCTTT,CASSRDTQGNTEAFF
TRBJ2-1,.,TRBV7-2,.,TGTGCCAGCCGGGACGACAATGAGCAGTTCTTC,CASRDDNEQFF
TRBJ2-7,TRBD1,TRBV7-3,many,TGTGCCAGCAGCCAGGGGGTGGGTGAGCAGTACTTC,CASSQGVGEQYF
TRBJ2-3,.,TRBV5-1,.,TGTGCCAGCAGCGCCCGGACGCCAATCGCCCATACGCAGTATTTT,CASSARTPIAHTQYF
TRBJ2-7,TRBD1,TRBV2,.,TGTGCCAGCAGTACAGGGGGGCGCTACGAGCAGTACTTC,CASSTGGRYEQYF